This T cell receptor beta chain was sequenced in a study of shared clonotypes between healthy human individuals. Study results and caveats: A handful of donors had approximately 4.6% of their naive CD4 clonotypes in common.

Profiling relied on immunoSEQ multiplex PCR, and the TCRdb table lists in-frame clones only, not all of them. This sample has some 240,000 clones, with over 50% found just once. The germline V gene encodes CDR1 LGHNA and CDR2 YSLEER. The CDR3 extends over 15 amino acids. Trimming removed 3 bases from V and 2 bases from J, with 14 bases in between. In this sample, this clone turned up a few times. The antigen is not known. The sample taken for sequencing was memory CD4+ T cells sorted from blood. Subset noted: CD45RA-negative fraction. The rearrangement uses TRBV4-3 and TRBJ2-7; TRBD2 might be the D (5 bases). This sequence was found in a young man in good health. CDR3 protein: CASSQERYPTYEQYF. In DNA form, the CDR3 reads TGCGCCAGCAGCCAGGAGCGGTATCCGACCTACGAGCAGTACTTC.